This is a list of T cell receptor beta chains from one sample in a study of cytomegalovirus exposure and HLA in healthy donors. Using immunoSEQ multiplex PCR, the repertoire was profiled, and TCRdb retains in-frame clones only, with some absent. Among 150,000 or so clones listed, approximately 80% were seen once. Sequencing was carried out using PBMCs. These receptor sequences come from a woman between 45 and 65 years old in good health and CMV-seropositive. The CDR3 runs from the conserved cysteine through the conserved F or W. The D gene is left open where the match is weak. Not every row has a clone size; where given, it reads once, few, many or a size class.

V	D	size	J	DNA	CDR3
TRBV27	TRBD1	.	TRBJ1-1	TGTGCCAGCAGTCTGACAGGGAGGAACACTGAAGCTTTCTTT	CASSLTGRNTEAFF
TRBV19	.	.	TRBJ1-1	TGTGCCAGTAGTCAGGGGTCCGTCACTGAAGCTTTCTTT	CASSQGSVTEAFF
TRBV7-2	.	.	TRBJ2-4	TGTGCCAGCAGCTTAGTACTGGGGGGAGCCAAAAACATTCAGTACTTC	CASSLVLGGAKNIQYF
TRBV7-9	.	.	TRBJ1-3	TGTGCCAGCAGCCCCCTGGTCGGGGTTGGAAACACCATATATTTT	CASSPLVGVGNTIYF
TRBV5-5	.	.	TRBJ1-5	TGTGCCAGCAGCCGGGGGGGGGAGCAGAGCAATCAGCCCCAGCATTTT	CASSRGGEQSNQPQHF
TRBV11-3	TRBD2	.	TRBJ2-3	TGTGCCAGCAGCTTAAGGGGACTAGCTGCAAATGATGGGTCAGATACGCAGTATTTT	CASSLRGLAANDGSDTQYF
TRBV27	.	.	TRBJ2-1	TGTGCCCACCCAGAGGAGAAACAGCAGTTCTTC	CAHPEEKQQFF
TRBV10-3	TRBD2	.	TRBJ2-5	TGTGCCATCAGTGGCCCAGCGGGAGGGGGTGAGACCCAGTACTTC	CAISGPAGGGETQYF
TRBV6-5	TRBD1	.	TRBJ2-7	TGTGCCAGCAGTTACCGCCCGCCGGGACAGCTGTACTTC	CASSYRPPGQLYF
TRBV2	TRBD2	.	TRBJ2-7	TGTGCCAGCAGCCCCGGTGTGAGCGGGGGGAGAGCACAGTACTTC	CASSPGVSGGRAQYF
TRBV27	.	.	TRBJ1-2	TGTGCCAGCAGTTATGACAGATCCTATGGCTACACCTTC	CASSYDRSYGYTF
TRBV29-1	.	.	TRBJ1-4	TGCAGCGTTGAGGGGGGGGCCGATGAAAAACTGTTTTTT	CSVEGGADEKLFF
TRBV9	TRBD2	.	TRBJ2-7	TGTGCCAGCAGCGTAGCTCCGACTGGCGGGAGTCGGTACGAGCAGTACTTC	CASSVAPTGGSRYEQYF
TRBV30	TRBD1	few	TRBJ1-3	TGTGCCTGGGACAGGGGGCGCGGAAACACCATATATTTT	CAWDRGRGNTIYF
TRBV4-3	TRBD2	.	TRBJ2-7	TGCGCCAGCAGCCAAGGGACTAGCGGCACCTACGAGCAGTACTTC	CASSQGTSGTYEQYF
TRBV7-9	TRBD2	.	TRBJ2-7	TGTGCCAGCAGCTTAGAAGGCCTAGCGGGTGCCTACGAGCAGTACTTC	CASSLEGLAGAYEQYF
TRBV6-5	.	.	TRBJ1-4	TGTGCCAGCAGTTACCAACAGAGTACGACTAATGAAAAACTGTTTTTT	CASSYQQSTTNEKLFF
TRBV7-2	TRBD2	.	TRBJ2-5	TGTGCCAGCAGCTTGGCGGGGGGATTGGGAGAGACCCAGTACTTC	CASSLAGGLGETQYF
TRBV4-1	.	.	TRBJ2-1	TGCGCCAGCAGCCAAGATGCGTACGAGCAGTTCTTC	CASSQDAYEQFF
TRBV4-2	TRBD1	few	TRBJ1-5	TGTGCCAGCAGCCCCCGACAGGGGTCGGATCAGCCCCAGCATTTT	CASSPRQGSDQPQHF
TRBV28	.	.	TRBJ2-5	TGTGCCAGCAGTCCTTTAGGGGCCAACTTCCAAGAGACCCAGTACTTC	CASSPLGANFQETQYF
TRBV13	TRBD2	.	TRBJ2-1	TGTGCCAGCAGCTTACATCCGCTAGCGGGGGGCGACAATGAGCAGTTCTTC	CASSLHPLAGGDNEQFF
TRBV18	TRBD1	once	TRBJ1-2	TGTGCCAGCTCACCAACAGGGGCAGCTTTCGATAACTATGGCTACACCTTC	CASSPTGAAFDNYGYTF
TRBV6-5	TRBD1	.	TRBJ1-2	TGTGCCAGCAGTTATGGACAGGGGGGAGGCTACACCTTC	CASSYGQGGGYTF
TRBV28	TRBD1	once	TRBJ2-3	TGTGCCAGCAGTCGCCGACCGGGACAGGGGGCCGGGACGCAGTATTTT	CASSRRPGQGAGTQYF